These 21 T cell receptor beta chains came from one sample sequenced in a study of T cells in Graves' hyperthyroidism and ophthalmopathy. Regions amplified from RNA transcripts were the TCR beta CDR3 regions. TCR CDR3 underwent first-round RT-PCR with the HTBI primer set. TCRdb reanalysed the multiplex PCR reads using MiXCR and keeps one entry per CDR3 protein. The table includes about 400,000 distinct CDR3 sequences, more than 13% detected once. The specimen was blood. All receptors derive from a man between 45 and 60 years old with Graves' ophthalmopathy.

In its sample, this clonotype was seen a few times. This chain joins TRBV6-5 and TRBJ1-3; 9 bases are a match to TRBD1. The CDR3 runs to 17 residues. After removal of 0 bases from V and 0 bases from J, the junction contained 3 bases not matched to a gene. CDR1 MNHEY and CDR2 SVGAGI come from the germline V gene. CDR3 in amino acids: CASSYSRTGASGNTIYF. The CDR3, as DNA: TGTGCCAGCAGTTACTCGAGGACAGGGGCCTCTGGAAACACCATATATTTT.

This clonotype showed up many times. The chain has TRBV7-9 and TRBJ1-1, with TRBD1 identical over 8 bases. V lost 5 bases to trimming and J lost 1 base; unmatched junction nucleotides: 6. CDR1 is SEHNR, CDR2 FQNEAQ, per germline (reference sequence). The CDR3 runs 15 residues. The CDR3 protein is CASSRAGQENTEAFF. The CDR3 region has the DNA TGTGCCAGCAGCCGGGCGGGACAGGAGAACACTGAAGCTTTCTTT.

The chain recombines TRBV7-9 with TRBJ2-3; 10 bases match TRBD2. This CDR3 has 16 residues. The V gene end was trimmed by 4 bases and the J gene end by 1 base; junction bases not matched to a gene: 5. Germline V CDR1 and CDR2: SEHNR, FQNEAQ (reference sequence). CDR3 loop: CASSSEGLAGTDTQYF. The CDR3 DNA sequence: TGTGCCAGCAGCTCAGAAGGACTAGCGGGCACAGATACGCAGTATTTT.

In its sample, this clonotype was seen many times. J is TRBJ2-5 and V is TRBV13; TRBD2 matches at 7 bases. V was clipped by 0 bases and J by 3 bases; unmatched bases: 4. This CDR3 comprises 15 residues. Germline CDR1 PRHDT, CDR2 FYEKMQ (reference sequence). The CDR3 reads CASSLGLATEETQYF. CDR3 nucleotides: TGTGCCAGCAGCTTAGGACTAGCGACCGAAGAGACCCAGTACTTC.

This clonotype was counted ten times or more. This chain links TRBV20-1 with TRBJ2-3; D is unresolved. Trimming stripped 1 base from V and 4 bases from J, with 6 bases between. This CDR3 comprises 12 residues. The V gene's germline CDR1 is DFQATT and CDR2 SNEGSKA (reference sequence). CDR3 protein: CSARVQADTQYF. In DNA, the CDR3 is TGCAGTGCTAGAGTCCAAGCAGATACGCAGTATTTT.

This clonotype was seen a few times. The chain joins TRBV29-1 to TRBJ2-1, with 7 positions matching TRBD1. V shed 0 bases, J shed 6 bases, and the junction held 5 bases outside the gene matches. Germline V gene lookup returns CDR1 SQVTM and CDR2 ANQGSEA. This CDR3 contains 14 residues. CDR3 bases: TGCAGCGTTGAAGATCGTGACAGGGTCAATGAGCAGTTCTTC. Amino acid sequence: CSVEDRDRVNEQFF.

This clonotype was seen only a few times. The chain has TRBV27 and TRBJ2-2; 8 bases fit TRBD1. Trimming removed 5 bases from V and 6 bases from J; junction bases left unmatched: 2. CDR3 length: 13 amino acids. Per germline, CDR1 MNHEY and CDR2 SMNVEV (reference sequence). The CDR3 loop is CASSRTGSGELFF. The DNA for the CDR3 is TGTGCCAGCAGTCGGACAGGGTCCGGGGAGCTGTTTTTT.

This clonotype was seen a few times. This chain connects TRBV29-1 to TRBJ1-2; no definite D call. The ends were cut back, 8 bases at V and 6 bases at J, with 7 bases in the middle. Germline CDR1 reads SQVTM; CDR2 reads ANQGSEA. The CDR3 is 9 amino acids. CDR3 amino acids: CSYEDGYTF. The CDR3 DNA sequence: TGCAGCTACGAGGATGGCTACACCTTC.

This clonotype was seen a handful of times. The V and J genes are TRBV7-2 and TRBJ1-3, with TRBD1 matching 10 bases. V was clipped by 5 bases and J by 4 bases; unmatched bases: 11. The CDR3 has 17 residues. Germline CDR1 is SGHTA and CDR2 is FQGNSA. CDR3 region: CASSQRQGALSGNTIYF. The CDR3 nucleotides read TGTGCCAGCAGCCAAAGACAGGGGGCGTTATCCGGAAACACCATATATTTT.

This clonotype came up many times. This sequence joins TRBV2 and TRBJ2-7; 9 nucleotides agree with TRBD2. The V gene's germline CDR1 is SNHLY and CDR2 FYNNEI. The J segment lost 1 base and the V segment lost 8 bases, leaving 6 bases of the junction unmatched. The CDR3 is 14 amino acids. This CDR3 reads CASGLAGPSYEQYF. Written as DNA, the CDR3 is TGTGCCAGCGGGCTAGCGGGACCATCCTACGAGCAGTACTTC.

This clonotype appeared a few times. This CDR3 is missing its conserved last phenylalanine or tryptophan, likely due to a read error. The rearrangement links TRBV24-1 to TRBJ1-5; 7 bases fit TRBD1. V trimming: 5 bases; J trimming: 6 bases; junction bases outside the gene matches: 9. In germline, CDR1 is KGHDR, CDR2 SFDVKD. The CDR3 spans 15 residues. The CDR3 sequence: CATSVAGQGGQPQHL. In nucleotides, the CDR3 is TGTGCCACCAGTGTAGCGGGCCAGGGGGGTCAGCCCCAGCATCTT.

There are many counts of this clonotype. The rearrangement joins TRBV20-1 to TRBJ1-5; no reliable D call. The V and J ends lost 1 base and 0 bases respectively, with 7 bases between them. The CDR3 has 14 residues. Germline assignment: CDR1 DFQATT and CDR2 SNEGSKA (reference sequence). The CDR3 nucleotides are TGCAGTGCTAGAGGCGGAGATAGCAATCAGCCCCAGCATTTT. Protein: CSARGGDSNQPQHF.

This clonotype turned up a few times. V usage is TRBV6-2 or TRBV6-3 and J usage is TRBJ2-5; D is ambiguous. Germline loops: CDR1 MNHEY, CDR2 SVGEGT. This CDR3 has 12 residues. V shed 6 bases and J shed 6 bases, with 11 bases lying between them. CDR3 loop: CASSSPLKTQYF. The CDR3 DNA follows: TGTGCCAGCAGCTCCCCGCTGAAGACCCAGTACTTC.

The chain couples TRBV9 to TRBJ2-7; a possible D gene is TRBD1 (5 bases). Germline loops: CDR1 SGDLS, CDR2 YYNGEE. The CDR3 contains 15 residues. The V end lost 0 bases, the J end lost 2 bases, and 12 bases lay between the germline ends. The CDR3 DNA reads TGTGCCAGCAGCGTAGGTCCAGGGAAAACCTACGAGCAGTACTTC. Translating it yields CASSVGPGKTYEQYF.

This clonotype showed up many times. The CDR3 here is CASSIYRNEQFF. CDR3 in DNA: TGTGCCAGCAGTATATATAGGAATGAGCAGTTCTTC. The rearrangement uses TRBV12-3 or TRBV12-4 and TRBJ2-1; no reliable D call. The CDR3 is 12 amino acids. Trimming shortened V by 5 bases and J by 7 bases, and 9 bases separated the two germline ends.

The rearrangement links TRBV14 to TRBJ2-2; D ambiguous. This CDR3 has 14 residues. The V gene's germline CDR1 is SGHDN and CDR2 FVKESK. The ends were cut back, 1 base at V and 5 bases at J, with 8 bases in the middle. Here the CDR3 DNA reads TGTGCCAGCAGCCAAGGTTTTCCGACCGGGGAGCTGTTTTTT. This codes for CASSQGFPTGELFF.

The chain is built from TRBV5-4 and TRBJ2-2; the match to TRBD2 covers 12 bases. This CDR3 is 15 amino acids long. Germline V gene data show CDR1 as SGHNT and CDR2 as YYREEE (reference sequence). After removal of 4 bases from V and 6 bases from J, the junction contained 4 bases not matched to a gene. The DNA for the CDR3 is TGTGCCAGCAGCACGGGACTAGCGGGTTCCGGGGAGCTGTTTTTT. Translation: CASSTGLAGSGELFF.

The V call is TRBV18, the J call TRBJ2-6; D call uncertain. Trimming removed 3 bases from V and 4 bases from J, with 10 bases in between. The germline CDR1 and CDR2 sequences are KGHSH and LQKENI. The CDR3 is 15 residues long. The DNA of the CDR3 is TGTGCCAGCTCACCGCTCGGCTACGGGGCCAACGTCCTGACTTTC. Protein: CASSPLGYGANVLTF.

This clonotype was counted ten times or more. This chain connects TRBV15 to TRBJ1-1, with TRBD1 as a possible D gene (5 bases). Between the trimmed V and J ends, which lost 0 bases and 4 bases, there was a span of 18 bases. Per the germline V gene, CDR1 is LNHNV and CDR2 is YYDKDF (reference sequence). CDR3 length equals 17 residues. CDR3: CATSREILQGGRTEAFF. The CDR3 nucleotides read TGTGCCACCAGCAGAGAGATATTGCAGGGCGGGCGCACTGAAGCTTTCTTT.

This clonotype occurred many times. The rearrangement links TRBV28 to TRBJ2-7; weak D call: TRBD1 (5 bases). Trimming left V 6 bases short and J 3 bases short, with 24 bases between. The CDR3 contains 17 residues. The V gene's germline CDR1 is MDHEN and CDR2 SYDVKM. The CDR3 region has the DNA TGTGCCAGCAGCTTAGTAAGACAGTCTACCGGACACTACGAGCAGTACTTC. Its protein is CASSLVRQSTGHYEQYF.

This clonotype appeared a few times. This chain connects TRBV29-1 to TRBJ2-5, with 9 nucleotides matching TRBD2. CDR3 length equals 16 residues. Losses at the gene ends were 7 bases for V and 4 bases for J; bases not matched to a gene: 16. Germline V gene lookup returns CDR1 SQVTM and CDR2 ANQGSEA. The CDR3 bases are TGCAGCGCCCCCGTCGGTCTAGCGGGAAGGGCAGAGACCCAGTACTTC. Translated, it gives CSAPVGLAGRAETQYF.